The entry that follows covers one T cell receptor beta chain sequence. This clone was seen only once. This receptor's antigen is unknown. Per-nucleotide qualities are absent, and no much larger clonotype sits a single base away. Sequences SGHNT (CDR1) and YYREEE (CDR2) are obtained from the germline V gene (reference sequence). The junction carries 11 bases between V and J, which are trimmed by 4 bases and 0 bases respectively. The CDR3, from cysteine to phenylalanine, totals 14 residues. Only the CDR3 DNA is retained, 42 bases long and in frame from the first base. A single peripheral blood draw of approximately 120 mL on average was collected from each donor into heparinised tubes. Naive, central memory, regulatory and stem cell-like memory CD4+ T cells were sorted on a BD FACSAria II using a panel including CD45RO, CCR7, CD25, CD127, CD95 and CD27. All sorted populations exceeded 95% purity. Right away, PBMCs were isolated by Lymphoprep density gradient centrifugation and were stained directly, with no culture step. So that batch effects would be minimized, each experiment stained and sorted samples in pairs, pairing one healthy donor with one patient.

This sample stems from a study of beta chain features in type 1 diabetes (dated by TCRdb to the late 2010s). For the study in its entirety: Patients and healthy donors did not differ in mean age, gender distribution, total cell number or subset yield. A total of roughly 110 million sorted cells were examined across all samples, and the number of cells per subset was strongly correlated with RNA yield. The study compared the TCRB repertoires of sorted circulating CD4+ T cell subsets in recently diagnosed type 1 diabetes patients with those in matched healthy donors. Regulatory and stem cell-like memory subsets were isolated from only 8 patients and about 8 healthy donors, whereas naive and central memory subsets came from all 28 donors. The research as a whole found: Because the HLA sub-analyses included only small numbers of individuals, any influence of HLA type on TCRB rearrangement was left unresolved. Shorter templates might have been favored by PCR, but patient and control samples were amplified and corrected together, so both groups would have been affected equally by any skew. Naive, central memory and regulatory TCRB repertoires appeared more similar among patients than among healthy donors. Type 1 diabetes patients showed a moderate but significant shortening of TCRB CDR3 length in all four CD4+ subsets. Because cDNA was sequenced instead of genomic DNA, highly expressing activated cells could be over-represented, though the groups showed no difference in activation or CD3 levels. At VDJ recombination sites, patients with type 1 diabetes made fewer insertions and deleted more nucleotides, a pattern implying thymic rearrangement abnormalities.

All of the isolated RNA was reverse transcribed with the High Capacity cDNA Reverse Transcription Kit, so expressed TCRB transcripts were sequenced. Naive, central memory and regulatory T cell samples underwent deep immunoSEQ sequencing, averaging around 4 million total reads per sample. Sorted cells were lysed in RLT buffer and RNA was extracted with DNase-treated RNeasy Micro or Mini kits, depending on cell number. To prevent cross-contamination, each cell subset was processed individually, whereas patient and healthy donor samples were processed jointly. TCRB sequences were amplified from cDNA with the immunoSEQ multiplex PCR, producing 87-bp fragments spanning the CDR3 region. Sequencing of the amplicons was performed on the Illumina HiSeq platform. The authors' pipeline ran thus. Synthetic template baselines were used to correct PCR bias computationally, reads within Hamming distance 2 were collapsed together, and singletons that could not be merged were discarded. By aligning reads against IMGT, V, D and J genes, CDR3 length, and insertions or deletions at six rearrangement sites were assigned. Within each subset, clonotype counts were normalized to sorted cell number, after which true diversity and Gini coefficients were computed with the tcR R package. The overlap coefficient, calculated on TCRB nucleotide sequences, was used to quantify repertoire sharing. Out-of-frame TCRB sequences from naive cells were analyzed as a proxy for the pre-selection repertoire. Drawn from immuneACCESS, this table holds only the in-frame rearrangements with V and J called that TCRdb kept. Clones are partly lost; checked studies trace under half to an unresolved V gene and leave the rest unexplained. V and J calls and clone size are as listed in that table; D and trimming were resolved from the DNA. The sample table holds 810,000 or so clones, of which about a sixth were seen once. The top ten constitute around 0.02% of the sample.

The chain is encoded by TRBV5-4 joined to TRBJ2-7; possibly the D gene is TRBD1, per 6 matching bases. What was sequenced was naive CD4+ T cells from blood. What this sample's cell subset or site label stands for: true naive CD4+ T cells. The TCR originated in a woman younger than 35 in good health. The CDR3 here reads CASSIGGPSYEQYF. The nucleotide sequence reads as follows: TGTGCCAGCAGCATAGGGGGACCCTCCTACGAGCAGTACTTC.